These 31 T cell receptor beta chains were all obtained from the same sample, sequenced in a study of blood T cell repertoires in COVID-19. Sequenced by immunoSEQ multiplex PCR; TCRdb stores in-frame clones only, minus some. The table has around 180,000 clones, under 85% seen once. Sequenced sample: peripheral blood. The receptors stem from a human donor in a cohort sampled during active COVID-19.

The gene calls are TRBV4-1 and TRBJ1-1, with D unclear. Germline lookup yields CDR1 MGHRA and CDR2 YSYEKL. This CDR3 contains 14 residues. The V end was cut by 1 base, the J end by 5 bases, with 11 bases between. CDR3 nucleotide sequence: TGCGCCAGCAGCCAAGTAACCCGGAGGACTGAAGCTTTCTTT. Translating gives CASSQVTRRTEAFF.

V and J are TRBV7-8 and TRBJ1-3, with D maybe TRBD1 (5 bases). CDR3 length equals 14 residues. The germline V gene has CDR1 SGHVS and CDR2 FQNEAQ. V dropped 4 bases and J dropped 3 bases, with 10 bases sitting between them. Written as DNA, the CDR3 is TGTGCCAGCAGCTCCAGGGTTTATGGAAACACCATATATTTT. Protein: CASSSRVYGNTIYF. Together with reference TRBV7-8 and TRBJ1-3, the CDR3 gives the full variable domain: GAGVSQSPRYKVAKRGQDVALRCDPISGHVSLFWYQQALGQGPEFLTYFQNEAQLDKSGLPSDRFFAERPEGSVSTLKIQRTQQEDSAVYLCASSSRVYGNTIYFGEGSWLTVV.

V and J are TRBV6-5 and TRBJ2-7, with 9 bases matching TRBD1. The V gene's germline CDR1 is MNHEY and CDR2 SVGAGI. The CDR3 has 14 residues. Germline trimming cut 6 bases from V and 6 bases from J; bases unmatched to any gene: 9. CDR3 DNA: TGTGCCAGCAGCCCCGGGACAGGGAAGGGCGAGCAGTACTTC. Amino acids: CASSPGTGKGEQYF.

The J gene is TRBJ1-3, the V gene TRBV29-1, with D possibly matching TRBD1 (6 bases). The CDR3 is made up of 15 amino acids. Germline V gene sequence: CDR1 SQVTM, CDR2 ANQGSEA. The germline V and J ends were trimmed by 4 bases and 3 bases, with 16 bases remaining between them. The CDR3 region is CSVVFSGTNGNTIYF. The CDR3 DNA sequence: TGCAGCGTTGTGTTCTCCGGGACAAATGGAAACACCATATATTTT. The complete variable domain, with remaining parts taken from reference TRBV29-1 and TRBJ1-3, reads SAVISQKPSRDICQRGTSLTIQCQVDSQVTMMFWYRQQPGQSLTLIATANQGSEATYESGFVIDKFPISRPNLTFSTLTVSNMSPEDSSIYLCSVVFSGTNGNTIYFGEGSWLTVV.

This chain connects TRBV2 to TRBJ2-2; 8 bases align to TRBD1. From germline, CDR1 is SNHLY and CDR2 FYNNEI. The CDR3 totals 14 residues. The V gene end was trimmed by 8 bases and the J gene end by 2 bases; junction bases not matched to a gene: 4. CDR3 coding DNA: TGTGCCAGCCTCGACAGGGGCAACACCGGGGAGCTGTTTTTT. This translates into CASLDRGNTGELFF.

The J gene is TRBJ1-3, the V gene TRBV13; a possible D gene is TRBD1 (5 bases). Germline-derived CDR1 and CDR2 are PRHDT and FYEKMQ (reference sequence). The CDR3 has 16 residues. The V end lost 5 bases, the J end lost 0 bases, and 14 bases lay between the germline ends. CDR3 residues: CASSPPGGDSGNTIYF. The CDR3 DNA is TGTGCCAGCAGCCCACCCGGGGGAGACTCTGGAAACACCATATATTTT.

About this clone itself: Other DNA sequences in this sample translate to the same CDR3. The rearrangement joins TRBV12-3 or TRBV12-4 to TRBJ1-2, with 7 bases identical to TRBD1. This CDR3 spans 13 amino acids. Trimming removed 4 bases from V and 7 bases from J; junction bases left unmatched: 6. The CDR3 nucleotides are TGTGCCAGCAGTTCCCGGGACAGTTCTGGCTACACCTTC. It is translated as CASSSRDSSGYTF.

This clone has just a few counts. The V gene is TRBV5-1, the J gene TRBJ2-2; possible D gene TRBD1, 6 bases. V lost 5 bases and J lost 3, with 14 bases in between. Germline CDR1 is SGHRS and CDR2 is YFSETQ. The CDR3 has 15 residues. CDR3 region: CASRQVGADTGELFF. CDR3 coding DNA: TGCGCCAGCAGACAGGTGGGGGCCGACACCGGGGAGCTGTTTTTT.

The V and J genes are TRBV29-1 and TRBJ1-1, with D maybe TRBD1 (5 bases). The V end was cut by 0 bases, the J end by 10 bases, with 9 bases between. Germline assignment: CDR1 SQVTM and CDR2 ANQGSEA. This CDR3 comprises 11 residues. This CDR3 is CSVEERRGAFF. CDR3 coding DNA: TGCAGCGTTGAAGAAAGAAGGGGAGCTTTCTTT.

The chain has TRBV10-1 and TRBJ2-1; D uncertain. Germline V gene lookup returns CDR1 WNHNN and CDR2 SYGVQD (reference sequence). This CDR3 spans 14 amino acids. Between the trimmed V and J ends, which lost 0 bases and 12 bases, there was a span of 15 bases. As DNA, the CDR3 is TGCGCCAGCAGTGAGTCGGTTTTGTTGGCTAGGCAGTTCTTC. It translates to CASSESVLLARQFF.

This clone was counted a few times. Here the CDR3 reads CASSPTGSYGYTF. DNA of the CDR3: TGTGCCAGCAGCCCGACAGGGTCATATGGCTACACCTTC. This chain uses TRBV11-2 with TRBJ1-2; 7 bases are a match to TRBD1. From germline, CDR1 is SGHAT and CDR2 FQNNGV. Trimming at V came to 5 bases and at J to 5 bases, leaving 5 bases not matched to a gene. This CDR3 has 13 residues.

The rearrangement links TRBV9 to TRBJ1-1; maybe TRBD1 (5 bases). This CDR3 contains 15 residues. Germline CDR1 is SGDLS and CDR2 is YYNGEE. Trimming pared 0 bases from V and 6 bases from J, leaving 15 bases between. CDR3 in amino acids: CASSVDGGLGAEAFF. CDR3 DNA sequence: TGTGCCAGCAGCGTAGACGGGGGTCTAGGAGCTGAAGCTTTCTTT.

The chain recombines TRBV7-6 with TRBJ2-3; TRBD2 matches at 14 bases. V trimming: 5 bases; J trimming: 5 bases; junction bases outside the gene matches: 9. Germline CDR1 and CDR2: SGHVS and FNYEAQ. The CDR3 extends over 17 amino acids. The CDR3 region is CASSDRLAGGRVDTQYF. The CDR3 DNA reads as TGTGCCAGCAGCGATCGACTAGCGGGGGGGCGTGTAGATACGCAGTATTTT.

The CDR3, as DNA: TGTGCCACGAGTCGGGGGGGATACGAGCAGTACTTC. It is translated as CATSRGGYEQYF. V and J are TRBV19 and TRBJ2-7, with 8 nucleotides matching TRBD2. The germline V gene encodes CDR1 LNHDA and CDR2 SQIVND (reference sequence). V lost 10 bases to trimming and J lost 4 bases; unmatched junction nucleotides: 6. The CDR3 runs 12 residues. Together with reference TRBV19 and TRBJ2-7, the CDR3 gives the full variable domain: DGGITQSPKYLFRKEGQNVTLSCEQNLNHDAMYWYRQDPGQGLRLIYYSQIVNDFQKGDIAEGYSVSREKKESFPLTVTSAQKNPTAFYLCATSRGGYEQYFGPGTRLTVT.

This clone was detected once. The chain carries TRBV19 and TRBJ1-1; D perhaps matches TRBD1 (5 bases). The CDR3 covers 16 residues. Trimming shortened V by 4 bases and J by 3 bases, and 18 bases separated the two germline ends. Germline lookup yields CDR1 LNHDA and CDR2 SQIVND (reference sequence). CDR3 amino acids: CASSTRDPGGYTEAFF. The CDR3 DNA reads TGTGCCAGTAGTACCCGGGACCCTGGGGGGTACACTGAAGCTTTCTTT.

The chain joins TRBV6-5 to TRBJ2-7; possibly TRBD2 for D (5 bases). The CDR3 has 15 residues. The germline V gene encodes CDR1 MNHEY and CDR2 SVGAGI. V lost 6 bases to trimming and J lost 0 bases, with 15 bases between them. CDR3 residues: CASSRRGLSSYEQYF. The CDR3 coding sequence is TGTGCCAGCAGCCGGCGCGGACTTAGCTCCTACGAGCAGTACTTC.

V and J are TRBV2 and TRBJ1-2; tentatively, D is TRBD1 (6 bases). Germline V gives CDR1 SNHLY, CDR2 FYNNEI. The CDR3 consists of 12 residues. Between the trimmed V and J ends, which lost 5 bases and 4 bases, there was a span of 8 bases. The CDR3: CASSHRAYGYTF. The DNA for the CDR3 is TGTGCCAGCAGTCACAGGGCCTATGGCTACACCTTC.

V usage is TRBV6-5 and J usage is TRBJ1-5; possibly TRBD1 for D (6 bases). This CDR3 is built from 14 residues. Germline loops: CDR1 MNHEY, CDR2 SVGAGI. V was pared by 8 bases and J by 4 bases, with 15 bases between. The DNA of the CDR3 is TGTGCCAGCGGTCTTCGGGACACAAATCAGCCCCAGCATTTT. Residues: CASGLRDTNQPQHF.

The V and J genes are TRBV5-4 and TRBJ1-1; D gene ambiguous. The CDR3 is made up of 13 amino acids. The germline gives CDR1 SGHNT, CDR2 YYREEE (reference sequence). V lost 4 bases and J lost 6, with 13 bases in between. The CDR3 bases are TGTGCCAGCAGCGGCTCCGGGAAGGCTGAAGCTTTCTTT. Amino acids: CASSGSGKAEAFF. Together with reference TRBV5-4 and TRBJ1-1, the CDR3 gives the full variable domain: ETGVTQSPTHLIKTRGQQVTLRCSSQSGHNTVSWYQQALGQGPQFIFQYYREEENGRGNFPPRFSGLQFPNYSSELNVNALELDDSALYLCASSGSGKAEAFFGQGTRLTVV.

The V gene is TRBV2, the J gene TRBJ1-6; perhaps TRBD1 as D (6 bases). The CDR3 has 14 residues. Trimming shortened V by 8 bases and J by 4 bases, and 12 bases separated the two germline ends. Germline V lookup: CDR1 SNHLY, CDR2 FYNNEI. The CDR3 here is CASVTQGYNSPLHF. The DNA for the CDR3 is TGTGCCAGCGTCACCCAGGGGTATAATTCACCCCTCCACTTT.

This clone was counted a single time. The V and J genes are TRBV2 and TRBJ1-6; 7 bases align to TRBD1. Looked up from germline, CDR1 is SNHLY and CDR2 is FYNNEI. V lost 5 bases to trimming and J lost 7 bases; unmatched junction nucleotides: 8. There are 15 residues in the CDR3. The CDR3 region has the DNA TGTGCCAGCAGTAAACAGGGGACCCACAATTCACCCCTCCACTTT. This codes for CASSKQGTHNSPLHF.

Note on this clone: The same CDR3 can be traced to other DNA sequences in this sample. The chain joins TRBV30 to TRBJ1-1, with a possible D match to TRBD1 (6 bases). The CDR3 has 13 amino acids. The germline gives CDR1 GTSNPN, CDR2 SVGIG (reference sequence). V lost 0 bases, J lost 5 bases, and 10 bases lay in between. CDR3 nucleotide sequence: TGTGCCTGGAGTGTAGGGGGTACGACTGAAGCTTTCTTT. Amino acids: CAWSVGGTTEAFF.

The chain recombines TRBV7-9 with TRBJ2-7, with 7 bases fitting TRBD1. Germline assignment: CDR1 SEHNR and CDR2 FQNEAQ (reference sequence). CDR3 length equals 16 residues. Unmatched junction bases numbered 14, after V lost 7 bases and J lost 2 bases. CDR3 residues: CASTTNSPGTAYEQYF. CDR3 bases: TGTGCCAGCACCACCAACTCGCCCGGGACAGCCTACGAGCAGTACTTC.

V gene TRBV5-1 combines with J gene TRBJ2-3, with 13 nucleotides matching TRBD2. Germline V gene data show CDR1 as SGHRS and CDR2 as YFSETQ. This CDR3 is 17 amino acids long. With 5 bases clipped from V and 0 bases from J, the junction kept 6 bases outside the gene matches. The chain's CDR3 is CASRAGTSGASTDTQYF. The CDR3 DNA follows: TGCGCCAGCAGAGCCGGGACTAGCGGGGCCAGCACAGATACGCAGTATTTT.

CDR3 sequence (DNA): TGTGCCAGCAGTGAAGCGCGACTAGCGGGCACAGATACGCAGTATTTT. The encoded protein is CASSEARLAGTDTQYF. The chain joins TRBV6-1 to TRBJ2-3; TRBD2 matches 9 bases. The CDR3 length is 16 residues. Germline CDR1 and CDR2: MNHNS and SASEGT. Trimming cost V 0 bases and J 1 base; bases outside gene matches: 2.

The CDR3 is CASSLVGLSGNSYEQYF. For the CDR3, the DNA is TGCGCCAGCAGCTTGGTAGGGCTTTCCGGGAACTCCTACGAGCAGTACTTC. The chain is built from TRBV5-1 and TRBJ2-7; tentative D call: TRBD2 (5 bases). The CDR3 has 17 residues. Trimming pared 0 bases from V and 0 bases from J, leaving 16 bases between. Germline-derived CDR1 and CDR2 are SGHRS and YFSETQ.

The V call is TRBV11-3, the J call TRBJ1-6; 9 bases fit TRBD1. The CDR3 runs to 16 residues. Germline V lookup: CDR1 SGHNT, CDR2 YENEEA. The trim removed 3 bases at V and 9 bases at J, leaving 9 bases unmatched. CDR3 in amino acids: CASSFHTGGKGSPLHF. CDR3 in DNA: TGTGCCAGCAGCTTCCACACAGGGGGCAAGGGTTCACCCCTCCACTTT.

J is TRBJ1-1 and V is TRBV14; possibly TRBD1 for D (6 bases). Germline loops: CDR1 SGHDN, CDR2 FVKESK. Trimming pared 0 bases from V and 6 bases from J, leaving 23 bases between. The CDR3 contains 18 residues. The CDR3, as DNA: TGTGCCAGCAGCCAAGACCCCCGTTTAGTCCAGGGGTTCCCTGAAGCTTTCTTT. Translated, it gives CASSQDPRLVQGFPEAFF.

The V gene is TRBV4-2, the J gene TRBJ2-1, with TRBD2 matching over 8 bases. V dropped 3 bases and J dropped 4; count of bases not matched to a gene: 8. This CDR3 comprises 16 residues. Germline CDR1 LGHNA, CDR2 YNFKEQ. The CDR3 is CASSQKGTGGYNEQFF. CDR3 DNA sequence: TGTGCCAGCAGCCAGAAAGGGACGGGGGGGTACAATGAGCAGTTCTTC.

The V gene is TRBV7-9, the J gene TRBJ2-1, with 12 bases identical to TRBD1. The V segment lost 4 bases and the J segment 5 bases; nucleotides outside the gene matches: 15. CDR1 and CDR2 (germline): SEHNR, FQNEAQ (reference sequence). CDR3 size: 19 residues. DNA for the CDR3: TGTGCCAGCAGCTCTAGTTACGGGACAGGGGGCTTATTTGACAATGAGCAGTTCTTC. Its translation is CASSSSYGTGGLFDNEQFF.

This clone was found a few times. The J gene is TRBJ2-7, the V gene TRBV7-9, with D maybe TRBD1 (5 bases). V was shortened by 1 base and J by 2 bases, with 9 bases between the two germline ends. Germline loops: CDR1 SEHNR, CDR2 FQNEAQ (reference sequence). The CDR3 extends over 14 amino acids. The CDR3, as DNA: TGTGCCAGCAGCTTAGGGGAAGGGGCCTACGAGCAGTACTTC. Its protein is CASSLGEGAYEQYF. Filled out from reference TRBV7-9 and TRBJ2-7, the complete variable domain reads DTGVSQNPRHKITKRGQNVTFRCDPISEHNRLYWYRQTLGQGPEFLTYFQNEAQLEKSRLLSDRFSAERPKGSFSTLEIQRTEQGDSAMYLCASSLGEGAYEQYFGPGTRLTVT.